The rows below give T cell receptor beta chains drawn from one sample of a study of cytomegalovirus exposure and HLA in healthy donors. The data were produced by immunoSEQ multiplex PCR, yet TCRdb's version contains in-frame clones alone and is incomplete. The sample has under 150,000 clones, 70% to 80% seen once. The sample taken for sequencing was PBMCs. The receptor set was obtained from a woman in her fifties or sixties in good health and CMV-seropositive. Both conserved end residues are part of each CDR3. A D gene is named only where the DNA matches it firmly. Clone sizes are given selectively: once, few, many, or a class where the clone is expanded.

>TRBJ1-4|-|TRBV18|-
TGTGCCAGCTCACGACCCAATGATGAAAAACTGTTTTTT
CASSRPNDEKLFF
>TRBJ1-1|TRBD1|TRBV19|-
TGTGCCAGTCAACAGGGGGCAGGAACTGAAGCTTTCTTT
CASQQGAGTEAFF
>TRBJ1-1|TRBD1|TRBV9|-
TGTGCCAGTCACGGACAGGACATTTCGAACACTGAAGCTTTCTTT
CASHGQDISNTEAFF
>TRBJ2-7|-|TRBV30|-
TGTGCCTGGGGACAGACGGTCTACGAGCAGTACTTC
CAWGQTVYEQYF
>TRBJ1-3|-|TRBV2|-
TGTGCCAGCACCTTTGCCGGGGTCGACGGCACCATATATTTT
CASTFAGVDGTIYF
>TRBJ2-5|TRBD1|TRBV7-9|-
TGTGCCAGCAGCCCAGGGACAGGGGGAAGGGAGCAGTACTTC
CASSPGTGGREQYF
>TRBJ1-2|-|TRBV6-5|-
TGTGCCAGCAGTTACTCGATACTGAGTAACTATGGCTACACCTTC
CASSYSILSNYGYTF
>TRBJ2-7|TRBD2|TRBV29-1|-
TGCAGCGTCCTAGTGGGGGGGGTCGAGCAGTACTTC
CSVLVGGVEQYF
>TRBJ1-5|-|TRBV2|few
TGTGCCAGCAGGCCCACCGCAGGGAATCAGCCCCAGCATTTT
CASRPTAGNQPQHF
>TRBJ1-1|-|TRBV7-6|-
TGTGCCAGCAGCCCACAAGGGGGTGGAACTGAAGCTTTCTTT
CASSPQGGGTEAFF
>TRBJ1-1|TRBD1|TRBV7-9|-
TGTGCCAGCAGCTTAGGAGGGGGCGCCCGGGAAAAAACTGAAGCTTTCTTT
CASSLGGGAREKTEAFF
>TRBJ1-6|-|TRBV7-2|-
TGTGCCAGCAGGCCGGACAGAGTCAGGTGGTCACCCCTCCACTTT
CASRPDRVRWSPLHF
>TRBJ1-6|TRBD1|TRBV6-1|-
TGTGCCAGCAGTGAAGCGCTGGCAGGGGGCCTCAGAAGGAATTCACCCCTCCACTTT
CASSEALAGGLRRNSPLHF
>TRBJ1-1|-|TRBV7-6|-
TGTGCCAGCAGCTCTCGGGACAAGAACACTGAAGCTTTCTTT
CASSSRDKNTEAFF
>TRBJ1-4|-|TRBV5-1|-
TGCGCCAGCAGCGCAGCCGGGACAAGTTCTGAAAAACTGTTTTTT
CASSAAGTSSEKLFF
>TRBJ2-1|-|TRBV11-3|-
TGTGCCAGCAGCTTAGGGACTACAAATGAGCAGTTCTTC
CASSLGTTNEQFF
>TRBJ2-1|TRBD1|TRBV4-1|-
TGCGCCAGCAGCCAAGACTGGACAGGGCACAATGAGCAGTTCTTC
CASSQDWTGHNEQFF
>TRBJ2-7|TRBD1|TRBV30|-
TGTGCCTGGAGTACTGGACAGGGGGCGGTCGAGCAGTACTTC
CAWSTGQGAVEQYF
>TRBJ1-2|TRBD1|TRBV11-1|few
TGTGCCAGCAGCCGGACAGGGATTGGGGGCTACACCTTC
CASSRTGIGGYTF
>TRBJ2-1|-|TRBV29-1|-
TGCAGCATTAATCGGGGCAGGGGAAATGAGCAGTTCTTC
CSINRGRGNEQFF
>TRBJ2-3|-|TRBV27|once
TGTGCCAGCAGTTTTTCCTGGGTAGGGGCCACGGATACGCAGTATTTT
CASSFSWVGATDTQYF
>TRBJ2-5|-|TRBV11-3|-
TGTGCCAGCAGCTTAGGGGCAGGCCTACAAGAGACCCAGTACTTC
CASSLGAGLQETQYF
>TRBJ1-2|-|TRBV4-3|few
TGCGCCAGCAGCCAAGAGACTTATACTTCCTATGGCTACACCTTC
CASSQETYTSYGYTF
>TRBJ2-7|TRBD1|TRBV19|once
TGTGCCAGTAGTATGACCCCGGACAGGGGGCTCGAGCAGTACTTC
CASSMTPDRGLEQYF
>TRBJ2-7|TRBD2|TRBV18|few
TGTGCCAGCTCACCTTTGACAGCGGGGTACTACGAGCAGTACTTC
CASSPLTAGYYEQYF
>TRBJ1-1|-|TRBV28|-
TGTGCCAGCAGTGGAGGCACTGAAGCTTTCTTT
CASSGGTEAFF
>TRBJ2-2|-|TRBV7-3|-
TGTGCCAGCAGCTTAACGAGAGGGCCCACCGGGGAGCTGTTTTTT
CASSLTRGPTGELFF
>TRBJ1-1|-|TRBV5-1|-
TGCGCCAGCAGTCCTGGGGGGGGCGCTTCGAACACTGAAGCTTTCTTT
CASSPGGGASNTEAFF
>TRBJ2-5|TRBD1|TRBV10-3|few
TGTGCCATCAGTGACCCCTCCGGGACAGGACAAGAGACCCAGTACTTC
CAISDPSGTGQETQYF
>TRBJ2-3|-|TRBV6-5|-
TGTGCCAGCAGTTACTCAACAATAGATACGCAGTATTTT
CASSYSTIDTQYF
>TRBJ2-1|-|TRBV7-3|-
TGTGCCAGCAGCTCCGGTCCTACCAATGAGCAGTTCTTC
CASSSGPTNEQFF
>TRBJ1-1|-|TRBV7-9|-
TGTGCCAGCAGCTTCGACAGGCCGAACACTGAAGCTTTCTTT
CASSFDRPNTEAFF
>TRBJ2-3|-|TRBV4-2|-
TGTGCCAGCAGCCAAGAAAACAATCGCGGAGATACGCAGTATTTT
CASSQENNRGDTQYF
>TRBJ2-7|-|TRBV29-1|-
TGCAGCGTTGAAGAGGGGGGAACCTACGAGCAGTACTTC
CSVEEGGTYEQYF
>TRBJ2-3|-|TRBV7-3|-
TGTGCCAGCAGCCCGACCCCCCTAGCTGGTAGCACAGATACGCAGTATTTT
CASSPTPLAGSTDTQYF
>TRBJ2-7|-|TRBV6-5|few
TGTGCCAGCAGTTACCTTTATCCGGGTGGGTCTGGGGAGCAGTACTTC
CASSYLYPGGSGEQYF
>TRBJ2-5|TRBD2|TRBV6-5|once
TGTGCCAGCAGTTACCAGACGGGGGGGGAGACCCAGTACTTC
CASSYQTGGETQYF
>TRBJ1-1|TRBD1|TRBV9|-
TGTGCCAGCAGCCCGAGTGGACAGGGGGACACTGAAGCTTTCTTT
CASSPSGQGDTEAFF
>TRBJ2-7|-|TRBV1|few
TGCACCAGCAGCCAAGAGTCAAAAGTTCGGGGTAGCTCCTACGAGCAGTACTTC
CTSSQESKVRGSSYEQYF
>TRBJ2-6|-|TRBV7-3|-
TGTGCCAGCAGCCCGGACAGCCCTGGGGCCAACGTCCTGACTTTC
CASSPDSPGANVLTF